These 4 T cell receptor beta chains share one sample of origin, sequenced in a study of T-cell reconstitution after alpha-beta-depleted transplantation in children. Unique molecular identifiers were incorporated when the TCRbeta library was constructed. TCRdb processed the PCR reads anew with MiXCR; each CDR3 protein has one entry. The data show roughly 590,000 distinct CDR3 sequences, roughly 15% seen once. The input for sequencing was PBMCs from the stem cell graft donor, taken from the stem cell graft. The receptors originated from a human donor who donated a stem cell graft to a child with acute myeloid leukemia.

V usage is TRBV7-9 and J usage is TRBJ2-7; 10 bases fit TRBD1. V shed 5 bases and J 9 bases; nucleotides not matched to a gene: 7. Germline CDR1 reads SEHNR; CDR2 reads FQNEAQ (reference sequence). The CDR3 loop spans 13 amino acids. In DNA, the CDR3 is TGTGCCAGCAGCCAGGGACAGGGGAACGGGCAGTACTTC. It is translated as CASSQGQGNGQYF.

This chain joins TRBV19 and TRBJ1-5, with D unresolved. CDR3 length: 14 amino acids. V was cut by 4 bases and J by 4 bases, with 11 bases left in between. CDR1 is LNHDA, CDR2 SQIVND, per germline (reference sequence). CDR3 protein: CASSRTILNQPQHF. The CDR3 region has the DNA TGTGCCAGTAGTAGGACCATTTTAAATCAGCCCCAGCATTTT. Looking up the rest from reference TRBV19 and TRBJ1-5 gives the full variable domain: DGGITQSPKYLFRKEGQNVTLSCEQNLNHDAMYWYRQDPGQGLRLIYYSQIVNDFQKGDIAEGYSVSREKKESFPLTVTSAQKNPTAFYLCASSRTILNQPQHFGDGTRLSIL.

This clonotype has a handful of counts. The rearrangement uses TRBV6-1 and TRBJ2-7; 9 bases are shared with TRBD1. This CDR3 spans 15 amino acids. V lost 2 bases, J lost 3 bases, and 5 bases stayed unmatched. In germline, CDR1 is MNHNS, CDR2 SASEGT. CDR3 protein: CASSEKGQGLYEQYV. In DNA form, the CDR3 reads TGTGCCAGCAGTGAAAAGGGACAGGGTCTCTACGAGCAGTACGTC.

This clonotype was observed many times. The chain recombines TRBV5-8 with TRBJ1-1, with a weak D call TRBD1 (5 bases). V gave up 0 bases and J gave up 0 bases, with 15 bases separating them. This CDR3 spans 17 amino acids. Per germline, CDR1 SGHTS and CDR2 YDEGEE. Here the CDR3 reads CASSLGAGGEVNTEAFF. In DNA, the CDR3 is TGTGCCAGCAGCTTGGGCGCAGGAGGGGAGGTGAACACTGAAGCTTTCTTT.